This TCR beta chain was captured in a study of shared clonotypes between healthy human individuals. Clones were read by immunoSEQ multiplex PCR, and TCRdb kept only the in-frame ones, dropping some. The data hold 400,000 to 600,000 clones, with more than 95% observed a single time. The receptor was isolated from a woman in her 30s in good health. The sequenced sample was naive CD4+ T cells sorted from blood. Subset given: CD45RA+ positively selected.

The CDR3 sequence: CASSSPGLAGAGDTQYF. In DNA form, the CDR3 reads TGTGCCAGCAGTAGTCCGGGACTAGCGGGAGCAGGGGATACGCAGTATTTT. This chain uses TRBV28 with TRBJ2-3, with 14 positions matching TRBD2. From germline, CDR1 is MDHEN and CDR2 SYDVKM. Losses at the gene ends were 5 bases for V and 6 bases for J; bases not matched to a gene: 10. The CDR3 has 17 amino acids.